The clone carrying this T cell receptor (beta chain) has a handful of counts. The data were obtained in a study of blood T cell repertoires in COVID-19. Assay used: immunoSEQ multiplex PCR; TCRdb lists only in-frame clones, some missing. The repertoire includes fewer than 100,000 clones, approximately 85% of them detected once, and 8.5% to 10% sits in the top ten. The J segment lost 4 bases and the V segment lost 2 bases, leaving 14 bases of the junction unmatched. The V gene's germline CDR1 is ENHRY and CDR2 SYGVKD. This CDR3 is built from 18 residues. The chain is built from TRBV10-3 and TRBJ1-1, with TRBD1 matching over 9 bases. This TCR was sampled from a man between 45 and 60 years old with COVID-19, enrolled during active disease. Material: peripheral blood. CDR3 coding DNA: TGTGCCATCAGTGAGAGAACCGGGACAGGGAATAGTGTCACTGAAGCTTTCTTT. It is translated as CAISERTGTGNSVTEAFF.